A selection of T cell receptor beta chains follows, all from one sample in a study of T cells after yellow fever vaccination. TCRdb fed the 5' RACE reads into MiXCR, producing one record per CDR3 protein. The repertoire includes 300,000 to 350,000 distinct CDR3 sequences, approximately 4% of them detected once, and approximately 19% sits in the top ten. The material sequenced was PBMCs, taken 15 days after the yellow fever booster vaccination. The receptors originated from a man aged 18 to 30 who received the YFV17D yellow fever vaccine. Both conserved end residues are part of each CDR3. A D gene is named only where the DNA matches it firmly. A row's size may be missing; if present it is once, few, many or a size class.

V: TRBV30
J: TRBJ1-2
D: -
size: many
CDR3: CAWSVQVEGYGYTF
DNA: TGTGCCTGGAGTGTACAAGTGGAGGGCTATGGCTACACCTTC

V: TRBV12-3/TRBV12-4
J: TRBJ1-1
D: -
size: -
CDR3: CASSLDLISEAFF
DNA: TGTGCCAGCAGCCTAGACCTGATTTCTGAAGCTTTCTTT

V: TRBV4-1
J: TRBJ2-5
D: -
size: -
CDR3: CASSPLGAVDQETQYF
DNA: TGCGCCAGCAGCCCCTTAGGAGCGGTCGACCAAGAGACCCAGTACTTC

V: TRBV5-1
J: TRBJ2-7
D: -
size: few
CDR3: CASSLAPSSYEQYF
DNA: TGCGCCAGCAGCTTGGCCCCGAGCTCCTACGAGCAGTACTTC

V: TRBV27
J: TRBJ1-1
D: -
size: few
CDR3: CASRSGFEAFF
DNA: TGTGCCAGCAGGTCAGGGTTTGAAGCTTTCTTT

V: TRBV6-5
J: TRBJ1-1
D: -
size: -
CDR3: CASSYQEVRIGDTEAFF
DNA: TGTGCCAGCAGTTACCAGGAGGTTCGAATTGGGGACACTGAAGCTTTCTTT

V: TRBV5-1
J: TRBJ1-4
D: -
size: -
CDR3: CASSPTPEGEKLFF
DNA: TGCGCCAGCAGCCCCACCCCGGAGGGTGAAAAACTGTTTTTT

V: TRBV6-2/TRBV6-3
J: TRBJ1-1
D: TRBD1
size: few
CDR3: CASSIRGLGTEAFF
DNA: TGTGCCAGCAGCATCAGGGGGCTAGGTACTGAAGCTTTCTTT

V: TRBV27
J: TRBJ1-5
D: -
size: few
CDR3: CASSFNGGANQPQHF
DNA: TGTGCCAGCAGTTTTAATGGGGGGGCGAATCAGCCCCAGCATTTT

V: TRBV6-2/TRBV6-3
J: TRBJ2-2
D: -
size: -
CDR3: CASSPTGNPGELFF
DNA: TGTGCCAGCAGTCCCACAGGGAATCCCGGGGAGCTGTTTTTT

V: TRBV5-1
J: TRBJ2-5
D: -
size: many
CDR3: CASSPGRAARLVQETQYF
DNA: TGCGCCAGCAGCCCAGGTAGGGCCGCCCGACTAGTTCAAGAGACCCAGTACTTC

V: TRBV7-9
J: TRBJ1-1
D: -
size: many
CDR3: CASRWDGNTEAFF
DNA: TGTGCCAGCAGATGGGACGGGAACACTGAAGCTTTCTTT

V: TRBV12-3/TRBV12-4
J: TRBJ2-5
D: -
size: many
CDR3: CAPGAGPMGETQYF
DNA: TGTGCCCCCGGGGCGGGGCCCATGGGAGAGACCCAGTACTTC

V: TRBV20-1
J: TRBJ2-3
D: -
size: -
CDR3: CSASHDYPLTDTQYF
DNA: TGCAGTGCTAGTCACGACTATCCACTCACAGATACGCAGTATTTT

V: TRBV20-1
J: TRBJ2-1
D: -
size: -
CDR3: CSARDFTRGKTYNEQFF
DNA: TGCAGTGCTAGAGATTTTACGAGGGGAAAAACCTACAATGAGCAGTTCTTC

V: TRBV5-1
J: TRBJ1-2
D: -
size: few
CDR3: CASRFNSDGYTF
DNA: TGCGCCAGCAGATTTAACTCTGATGGCTACACCTTC

V: TRBV5-5
J: TRBJ2-7
D: -
size: -
CDR3: CASSLVVISGTPTYEQYF
DNA: TGTGCCAGCAGCTTGGTGGTTATATCCGGGACGCCGACCTACGAGCAGTACTTC

V: TRBV5-1
J: TRBJ1-3
D: TRBD1
size: many
CDR3: CASSYTGDSGNTIYF
DNA: TGCGCCAGCAGCTACACAGGGGACTCTGGAAACACCATATATTTT

V: TRBV5-1
J: TRBJ2-3
D: TRBD1
size: few
CDR3: CASSWAGTGVTDTQYF
DNA: TGCGCCAGCAGCTGGGCCGGGACAGGCGTGACAGATACGCAGTATTTT

V: TRBV5-6
J: TRBJ2-3
D: -
size: many
CDR3: CASSPSPYRGDDTQYF
DNA: TGTGCCAGCAGCCCCTCGCCCTATAGGGGCGACGATACGCAGTATTTT

V: TRBV7-2
J: TRBJ1-5
D: -
size: many
CDR3: CASSFGANQPQHF
DNA: TGTGCCAGCAGCTTTGGGGCAAATCAGCCCCAGCATTTT

V: TRBV5-1
J: TRBJ2-3
D: -
size: many
CDR3: CASSLRGNPDTQYF
DNA: TGCGCCAGCAGCTTAAGGGGAAACCCAGATACGCAGTATTTT

V: TRBV6-2/TRBV6-3
J: TRBJ1-1
D: -
size: few
CDR3: CASSYWKGVAEAFF
DNA: TGTGCCAGCAGTTATTGGAAGGGGGTAGCTGAAGCTTTCTTT

V: TRBV7-2
J: TRBJ1-5
D: -
size: -
CDR3: CASSSQVDQPQHF
DNA: TGTGCCAGCAGCTCTCAGGTGGATCAGCCCCAGCATTTT

V: TRBV4-2
J: TRBJ1-1
D: -
size: many
CDR3: CASTDWGAEAFF
DNA: TGTGCCAGCACCGACTGGGGGGCTGAAGCTTTCTTT

V: TRBV7-9
J: TRBJ1-6
D: -
size: few
CDR3: CASSPAKGIPIYNSPLHF
DNA: TGTGCCAGCAGCCCCGCGAAGGGGATCCCAATATATAATTCACCCCTCCACTTT

V: TRBV15
J: TRBJ1-4
D: -
size: -
CDR3: CATSRGPNEKLFF
DNA: TGTGCCACCAGCAGGGGACCAAATGAAAAACTGTTTTTT

V: TRBV4-2
J: TRBJ2-1
D: -
size: -
CDR3: CASSQGSPLLGNEQFF
DNA: TGTGCCAGCAGCCAAGGATCTCCCCTCCTGGGAAATGAGCAGTTCTTC

V: TRBV7-7
J: TRBJ2-5
D: -
size: many
CDR3: CASSPGAFIETQYF
DNA: TGTGCTAGCAGCCCCGGAGCGTTTATAGAGACCCAGTACTTC

V: TRBV7-2
J: TRBJ2-2
D: TRBD1
size: few
CDR3: CASSLIGQGGGELFF
DNA: TGTGCCAGCAGCTTGATAGGACAGGGTGGCGGGGAGCTGTTTTTT

V: TRBV7-2
J: TRBJ1-1
D: -
size: few
CDR3: CASSFTIRALNTEAFF
DNA: TGTGCCAGCAGCTTCACCATCCGGGCCCTGAACACTGAAGCTTTCTTT

V: TRBV7-2
J: TRBJ2-3
D: -
size: many
CDR3: CASNRREWGGQDTQYF
DNA: TGTGCCAGCAACCGAAGGGAGTGGGGGGGCCAAGATACGCAGTATTTT

V: TRBV4-1
J: TRBJ2-3
D: TRBD2
size: -
CDR3: CASSQDPSGGAGGQYF
DNA: TGCGCCAGCAGCCAAGATCCTAGCGGGGGCGCGGGGGGGCAGTATTTT

V: TRBV10-3
J: TRBJ1-2
D: -
size: -
CDR3: CAISESIPRYGYTF
DNA: TGTGCCATCAGTGAGTCGATTCCCCGCTATGGCTACACCTTC

V: TRBV11-1
J: TRBJ2-3
D: -
size: -
CDR3: CASSPTRGITDTQYF
DNA: TGTGCCAGCAGCCCGACCCGCGGGATCACAGATACGCAGTATTTT

V: TRBV5-1
J: TRBJ2-1
D: TRBD2
size: -
CDR3: CASSRDLAGGNNEQFF
DNA: TGCGCCAGCAGCCGGGATTTAGCGGGGGGGAACAATGAGCAGTTCTTC

V: TRBV7-3
J: TRBJ2-2
D: TRBD1
size: many
CDR3: CASSSGTATGELFF
DNA: TGTGCCAGCAGCTCGGGGACAGCCACCGGGGAGCTGTTTTTT

V: TRBV10-3
J: TRBJ2-3
D: -
size: few
CDR3: CAISEEMGGTDTQYF
DNA: TGTGCCATCAGTGAGGAGATGGGCGGCACAGATACGCAGTATTTT

V: TRBV19
J: TRBJ2-5
D: -
size: -
CDR3: CASRRRQGGSETQYF
DNA: TGTGCCAGTAGGCGCAGACAGGGAGGGTCAGAGACCCAGTACTTC

V: TRBV27
J: TRBJ2-3
D: -
size: many
CDR3: CASSPGLNAQYF
DNA: TGTGCCAGCAGCCCCGGTCTGAACGCGCAGTATTTT

V: TRBV11-2
J: TRBJ2-1
D: -
size: many
CDR3: CASRIVGYNEQFF
DNA: TGTGCCAGCAGAATAGTAGGGTACAATGAGCAGTTCTTC

V: TRBV7-2
J: TRBJ2-7
D: TRBD1
size: -
CDR3: CASSPGQGTSYEQYF
DNA: TGTGCCAGCAGCCCGGGACAGGGGACCTCCTACGAGCAGTACTTC

V: TRBV29-1
J: TRBJ1-6
D: -
size: many
CDR3: CRYESPRSGSPLHF
DNA: TGCAGATACGAATCCCCCCGCTCGGGGTCACCCCTCCACTTT

V: TRBV27
J: TRBJ1-5
D: TRBD1
size: -
CDR3: CASSDRGRFQPQHF
DNA: TGTGCCAGCAGTGACAGGGGGCGGTTTCAGCCCCAGCATTTT

V: TRBV5-1
J: TRBJ2-2
D: -
size: many
CDR3: CASSDPMTAGELFF
DNA: TGCGCCAGCAGCGATCCGATGACAGCCGGGGAGCTGTTTTTT

V: TRBV7-2
J: TRBJ1-2
D: -
size: few
CDR3: CASSERQRNYGYTF
DNA: TGTGCCAGCAGCGAACGACAGAGAAACTATGGCTACACCTTC

V: TRBV4-1
J: TRBJ2-3
D: TRBD1
size: -
CDR3: CASSQDFQGATDTQYF
DNA: TGCGCCAGCAGCCAAGATTTTCAGGGGGCGACAGATACGCAGTATTTT

V: TRBV7-9
J: TRBJ2-2
D: -
size: many
CDR3: CASSLSSGELFF
DNA: TGTGCCAGCAGCTTAAGCTCGGGGGAACTGTTTTTT

V: TRBV6-5
J: TRBJ2-3
D: TRBD2
size: -
CDR3: CASSYSSSGGAWTDTQYF
DNA: TGTGCCAGCAGTTACTCGAGTAGCGGGGGGGCCTGGACAGATACGCAGTATTTT

V: TRBV5-5
J: TRBJ2-5
D: -
size: many
CDR3: CASSFARGETQYF
DNA: TGTGCCAGCAGCTTTGCCAGGGGAGAGACCCAGTACTTC

V: TRBV12-3/TRBV12-4
J: TRBJ1-1
D: -
size: many
CDR3: CASSADRTEAFF
DNA: TGTGCCAGCAGTGCGGATAGGACTGAAGCTTTCTTT

V: TRBV4-3
J: TRBJ2-3
D: -
size: many
CDR3: CASSQEGSASTDTQYF
DNA: TGCGCCAGCAGCCAAGAAGGCTCGGCTAGCACAGATACGCAGTATTTT

V: TRBV20-1
J: TRBJ1-1
D: -
size: few
CDR3: CSARDNGGDTEAFF
DNA: TGCAGTGCTAGAGATAATGGGGGGGACACTGAAGCTTTCTTT

V: TRBV28
J: TRBJ1-2
D: -
size: -
CDR3: CASRTPGHHYGYTF
DNA: TGTGCCAGCAGGACACCGGGACATCACTATGGCTACACCTTC